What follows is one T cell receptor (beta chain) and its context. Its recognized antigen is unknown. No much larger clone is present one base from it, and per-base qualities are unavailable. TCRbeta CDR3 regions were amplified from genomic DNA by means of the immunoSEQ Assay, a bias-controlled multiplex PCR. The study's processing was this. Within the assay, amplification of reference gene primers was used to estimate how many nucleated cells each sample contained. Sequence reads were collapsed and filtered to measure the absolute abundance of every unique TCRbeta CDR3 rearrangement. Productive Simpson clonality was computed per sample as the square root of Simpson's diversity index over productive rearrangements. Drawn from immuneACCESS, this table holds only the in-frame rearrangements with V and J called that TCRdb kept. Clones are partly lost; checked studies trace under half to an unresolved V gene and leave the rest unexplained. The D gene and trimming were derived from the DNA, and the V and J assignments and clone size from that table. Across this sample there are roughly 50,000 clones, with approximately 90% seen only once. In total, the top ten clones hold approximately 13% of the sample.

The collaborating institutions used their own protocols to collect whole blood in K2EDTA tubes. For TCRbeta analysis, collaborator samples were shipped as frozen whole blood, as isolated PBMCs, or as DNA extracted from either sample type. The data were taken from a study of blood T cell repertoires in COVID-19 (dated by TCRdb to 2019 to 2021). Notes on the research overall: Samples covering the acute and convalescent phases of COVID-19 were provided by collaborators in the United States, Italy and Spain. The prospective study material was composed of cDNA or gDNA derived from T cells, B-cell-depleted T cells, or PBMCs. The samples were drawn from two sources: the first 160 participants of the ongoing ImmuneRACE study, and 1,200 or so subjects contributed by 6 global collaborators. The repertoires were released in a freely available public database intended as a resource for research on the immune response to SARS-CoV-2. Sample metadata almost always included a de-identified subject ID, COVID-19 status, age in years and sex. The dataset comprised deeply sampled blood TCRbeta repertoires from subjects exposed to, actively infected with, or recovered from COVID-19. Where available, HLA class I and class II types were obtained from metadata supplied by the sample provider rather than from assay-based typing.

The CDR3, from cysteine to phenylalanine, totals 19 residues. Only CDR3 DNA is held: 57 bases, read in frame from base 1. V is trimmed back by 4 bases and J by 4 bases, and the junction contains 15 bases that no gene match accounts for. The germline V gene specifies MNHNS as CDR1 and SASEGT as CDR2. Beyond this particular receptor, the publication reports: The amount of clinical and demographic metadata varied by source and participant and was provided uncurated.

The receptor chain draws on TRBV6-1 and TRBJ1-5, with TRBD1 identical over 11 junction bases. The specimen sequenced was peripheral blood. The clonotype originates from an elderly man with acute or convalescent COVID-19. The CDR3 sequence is CASSGYSGGTGGSNQPQHF. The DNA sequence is TGTGCCAGCAGTGGTTATTCGGGGGGGACAGGGGGGAGTAATCAGCCCCAGCATTTT.